This T cell receptor beta chain originates from a study of OX40 agonist ivuxolimab in advanced cancers. About this clone: The antigen is not known. One end of the junction fails to match germline, which may point to a read error.

Study observations and caveats: The authors also found low normalized T-cell clonal expansion in some nonresponders. Which antigen the expanded peripheral T cells recognized is unknown.

Some clones are missing from TCRdb's copy, which holds only in-frame ones; the method was immunoSEQ multiplex PCR. The sample includes 35,000 to 50,000 clones, approximately 85% of them seen just once. The V gene's germline CDR1 is SGHNT and CDR2 YYREEE (reference sequence). The CDR3 covers 15 residues. The specimen comprised CD4+ or CD8+ T cells sorted from blood, sampled in a trial of the OX40 agonist ivuxolimab. The receptor was derived from an adult with an advanced solid tumor such as melanoma, head and neck, liver or kidney cancer. The J gene is TRBJ1-1, the V gene TRBV5-4; 9 bases are a match to TRBD1. The CDR3 DNA sequence: TGCGCCAGCAGCCAAGATGGGACAGGGACCACTGAAGCTTTCTTT. Translating it yields CASSQDGTGTTEAFF.